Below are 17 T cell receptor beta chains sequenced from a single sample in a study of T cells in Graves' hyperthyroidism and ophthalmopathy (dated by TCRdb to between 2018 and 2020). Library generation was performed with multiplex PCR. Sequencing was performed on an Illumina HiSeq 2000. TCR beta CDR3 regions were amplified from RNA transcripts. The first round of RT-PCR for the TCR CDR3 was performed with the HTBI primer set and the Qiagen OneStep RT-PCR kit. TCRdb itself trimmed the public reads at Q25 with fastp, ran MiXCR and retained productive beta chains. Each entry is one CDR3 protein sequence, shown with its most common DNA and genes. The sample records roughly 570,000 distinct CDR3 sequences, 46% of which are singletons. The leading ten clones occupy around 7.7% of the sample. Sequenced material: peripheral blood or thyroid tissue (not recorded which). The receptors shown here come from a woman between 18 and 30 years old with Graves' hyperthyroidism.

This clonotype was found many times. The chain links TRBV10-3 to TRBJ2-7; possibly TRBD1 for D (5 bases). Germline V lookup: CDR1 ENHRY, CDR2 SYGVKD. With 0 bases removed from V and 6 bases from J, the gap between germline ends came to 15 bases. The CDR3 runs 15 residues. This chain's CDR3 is CAISESTSVRVEQYF. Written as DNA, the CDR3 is TGTGCCATCAGTGAGTCAACGAGTGTCAGGGTCGAGCAGTACTTC.

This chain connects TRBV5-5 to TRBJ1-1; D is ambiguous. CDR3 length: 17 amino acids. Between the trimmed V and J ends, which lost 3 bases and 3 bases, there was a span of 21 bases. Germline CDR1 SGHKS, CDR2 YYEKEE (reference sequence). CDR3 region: CASSSSGRALAYTEAFF. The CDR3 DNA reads TGTGCCAGCAGCTCAAGCGGGAGGGCCCTTGCCTACACTGAAGCTTTCTTT. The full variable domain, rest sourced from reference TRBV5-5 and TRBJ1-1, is DAGVTQSPTHLIKTRGQQVTLRCSPISGHKSVSWYQQVLGQGPQFIFQYYEKEERGRGNFPDRFSARQFPNYSSELNVNALLLGDSALYLCASSSSGRALAYTEAFFGQGTRLTVV.

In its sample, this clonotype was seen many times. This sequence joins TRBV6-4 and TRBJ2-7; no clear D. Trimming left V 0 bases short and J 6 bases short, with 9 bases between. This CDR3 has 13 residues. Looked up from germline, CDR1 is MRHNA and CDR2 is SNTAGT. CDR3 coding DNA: TGTGCCAGCAGTGACTCGGCAACTTCCGAGCAGTACTTC. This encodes CASSDSATSEQYF.

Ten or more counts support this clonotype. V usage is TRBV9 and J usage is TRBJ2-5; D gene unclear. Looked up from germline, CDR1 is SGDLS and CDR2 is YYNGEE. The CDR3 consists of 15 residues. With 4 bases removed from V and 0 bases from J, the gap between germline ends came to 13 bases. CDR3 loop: CASSLNSGYQETQYF. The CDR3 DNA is TGTGCCAGCAGCCTAAATAGTGGGTACCAAGAGACCCAGTACTTC.

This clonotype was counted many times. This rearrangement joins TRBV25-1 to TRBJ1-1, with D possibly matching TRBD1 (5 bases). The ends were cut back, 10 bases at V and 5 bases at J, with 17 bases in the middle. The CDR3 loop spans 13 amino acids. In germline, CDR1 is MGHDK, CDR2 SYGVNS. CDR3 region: CATTGRWGTEAFF. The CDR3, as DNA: TGTGCCACCACTGGACGGTGGGGGACTGAAGCTTTCTTT.

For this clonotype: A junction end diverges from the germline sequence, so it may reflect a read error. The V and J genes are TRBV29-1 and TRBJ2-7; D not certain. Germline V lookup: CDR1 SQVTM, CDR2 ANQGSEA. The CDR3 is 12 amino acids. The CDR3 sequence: CNSRTANTEAFF. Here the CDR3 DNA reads TGCAACAGCAGGACGGCGAACACTGAAGCTTTCTTC.

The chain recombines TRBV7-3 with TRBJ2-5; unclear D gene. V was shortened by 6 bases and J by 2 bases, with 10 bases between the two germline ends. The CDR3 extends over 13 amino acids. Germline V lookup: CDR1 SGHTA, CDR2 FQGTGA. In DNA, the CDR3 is TGTGCCAGCAGAGATTGGGGACAAGAGACCCAGTACTTC. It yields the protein CASRDWGQETQYF.

In DNA, the CDR3 is TGTGCCAGCACAGGAAAGACAGGGGAGGAGAACACCGGGGAGCTGTTTTTT. Protein: CASTGKTGEENTGELFF. This rearrangement joins TRBV2 to TRBJ2-2, with 8 bases aligning to TRBD1. CDR3 size: 17 residues. Germline assignment: CDR1 SNHLY and CDR2 FYNNEI. Trimming cost V 7 bases and J 1 base; bases outside gene matches: 11.

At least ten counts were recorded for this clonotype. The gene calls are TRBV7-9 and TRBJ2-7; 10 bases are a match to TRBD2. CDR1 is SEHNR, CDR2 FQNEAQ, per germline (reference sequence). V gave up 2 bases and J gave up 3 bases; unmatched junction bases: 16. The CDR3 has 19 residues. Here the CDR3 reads CASSLSAGGSSGSFYEQYF. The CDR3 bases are TGTGCCAGCAGCTTATCGGCAGGGGGCTCTAGCGGGAGTTTCTACGAGCAGTACTTC.

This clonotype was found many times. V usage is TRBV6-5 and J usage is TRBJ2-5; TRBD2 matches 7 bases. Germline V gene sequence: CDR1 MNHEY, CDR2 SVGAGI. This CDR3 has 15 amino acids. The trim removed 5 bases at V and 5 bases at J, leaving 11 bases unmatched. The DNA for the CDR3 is TGTGCCAGCAGTAACCTAGCGGCGGCGAGCGAGACCCAGTACTTC. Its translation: CASSNLAAASETQYF.

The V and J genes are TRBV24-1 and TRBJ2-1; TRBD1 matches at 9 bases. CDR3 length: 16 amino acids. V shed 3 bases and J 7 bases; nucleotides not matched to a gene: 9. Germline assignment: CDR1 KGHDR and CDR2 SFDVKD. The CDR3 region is CATSDPVGTGLNEQFF. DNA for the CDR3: TGTGCCACCAGTGATCCAGTAGGGACAGGGTTGAATGAGCAGTTCTTC.

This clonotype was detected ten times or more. The CDR3 is CSVELAGHQETQYF. The CDR3 DNA sequence: TGCAGCGTTGAACTAGCGGGACACCAAGAGACCCAGTACTTC. This chain connects TRBV29-1 to TRBJ2-5; 9 bases fit TRBD2. The V segment lost 2 bases and the J segment 0 bases; nucleotides outside the gene matches: 1. From germline, CDR1 is SQVTM and CDR2 ANQGSEA. The CDR3 sequence is 14 residues long.

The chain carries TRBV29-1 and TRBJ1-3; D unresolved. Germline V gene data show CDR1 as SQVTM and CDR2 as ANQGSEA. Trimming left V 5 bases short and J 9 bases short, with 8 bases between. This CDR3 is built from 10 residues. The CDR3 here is CSVRTTTIYF. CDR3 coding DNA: TGCAGCGTTCGGACTACCACCATATATTTT.

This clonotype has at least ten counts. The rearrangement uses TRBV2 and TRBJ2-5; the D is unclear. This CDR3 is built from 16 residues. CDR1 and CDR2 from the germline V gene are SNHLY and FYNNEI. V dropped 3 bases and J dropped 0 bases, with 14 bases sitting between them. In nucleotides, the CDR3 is TGTGCCAGCAGTGACCTCACAGATCCGTACCAAGAGACCCAGTACTTC. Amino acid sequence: CASSDLTDPYQETQYF.

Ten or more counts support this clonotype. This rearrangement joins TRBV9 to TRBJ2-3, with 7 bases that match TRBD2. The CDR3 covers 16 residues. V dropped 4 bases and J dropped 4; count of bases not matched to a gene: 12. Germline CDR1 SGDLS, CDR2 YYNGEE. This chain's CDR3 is CASSTSPTSAADTQYF. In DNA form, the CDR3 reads TGTGCCAGCAGCACGAGCCCTACTAGCGCCGCAGATACGCAGTATTTT.

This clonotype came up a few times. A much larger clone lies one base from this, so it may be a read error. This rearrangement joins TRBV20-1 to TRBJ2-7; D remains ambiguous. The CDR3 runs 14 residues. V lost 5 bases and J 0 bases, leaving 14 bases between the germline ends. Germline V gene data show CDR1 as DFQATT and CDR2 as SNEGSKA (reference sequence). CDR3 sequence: CSAVREAYSYEQYF. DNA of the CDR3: TGCAGTGCTGTGCGTGAGGCGTACTCCTACGAGCAGTACTTC.

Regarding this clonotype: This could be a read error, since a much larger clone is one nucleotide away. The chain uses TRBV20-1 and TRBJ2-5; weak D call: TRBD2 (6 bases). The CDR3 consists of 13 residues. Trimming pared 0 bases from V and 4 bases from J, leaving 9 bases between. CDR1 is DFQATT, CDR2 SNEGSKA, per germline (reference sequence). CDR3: CSAREEGPETQYF. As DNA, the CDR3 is TGCAGTGCTAGAGAGGAGGGGCCAGAGACCCAGTACTTC.